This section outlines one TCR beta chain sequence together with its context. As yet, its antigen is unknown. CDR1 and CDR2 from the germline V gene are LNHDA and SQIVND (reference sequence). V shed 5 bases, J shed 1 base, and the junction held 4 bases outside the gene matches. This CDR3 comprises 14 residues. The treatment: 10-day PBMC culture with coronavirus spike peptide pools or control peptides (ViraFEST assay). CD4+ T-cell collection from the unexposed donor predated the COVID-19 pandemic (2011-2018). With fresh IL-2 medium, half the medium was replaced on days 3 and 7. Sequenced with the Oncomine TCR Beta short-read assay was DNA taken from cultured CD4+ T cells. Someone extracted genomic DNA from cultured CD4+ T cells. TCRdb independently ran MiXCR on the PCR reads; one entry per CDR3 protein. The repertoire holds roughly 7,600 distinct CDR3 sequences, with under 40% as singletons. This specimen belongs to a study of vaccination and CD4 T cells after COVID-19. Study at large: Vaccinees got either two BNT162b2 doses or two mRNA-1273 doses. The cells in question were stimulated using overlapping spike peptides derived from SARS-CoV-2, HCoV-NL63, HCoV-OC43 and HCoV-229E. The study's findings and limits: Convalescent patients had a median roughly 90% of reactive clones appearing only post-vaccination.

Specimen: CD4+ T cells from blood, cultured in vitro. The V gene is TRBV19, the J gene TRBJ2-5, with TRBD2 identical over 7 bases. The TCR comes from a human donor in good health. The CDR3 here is CASSGGLGQETQYF. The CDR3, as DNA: TGTGCCAGTAGTGGAGGACTAGGCCAAGAGACCCAGTACTTC.